These 4 T cell receptor beta chains were sequenced from one sample in a study of shared clonotypes between healthy human individuals. Using immunoSEQ multiplex PCR, the repertoire was profiled, and TCRdb retains in-frame clones only, with some absent. The sample has over a million clones; approximately 96% are singletons. The source material was naive CD4+ T cells sorted from blood. As to subset: CD45RA+ positively selected. Every receptor here comes from a man aged 30-40 years in good health.

The genes are TRBV6-5 and TRBJ2-1, with D perhaps matching TRBD2 (5 bases). Trimming cost V 6 bases and J 7 bases, with 19 bases left between them. CDR1 is MNHEY, CDR2 SVGAGI, per germline. CDR3 size: 15 residues. The CDR3 spells CASRSLRTANNEQFF. The DNA for the CDR3 is TGTGCCAGCAGATCCCTCCGGACTGCAAATAATGAGCAGTTCTTC.

CDR3 DNA: TGCGCCAGCAGCCCGGATCCGGGACAGGGGGCGCCTGGGGCCAACGTCCTGACTTTC. Amino acid sequence: CASSPDPGQGAPGANVLTF. This chain uses TRBV4-1 with TRBJ2-6, with 12 bases lining up with TRBD1. Losses at the gene ends were 4 bases for V and 2 bases for J; bases not matched to a gene: 9. The CDR3 is 19 amino acids. CDR1 MGHRA and CDR2 YSYEKL come from the germline V gene.

This clone showed up just a few times. The chain couples TRBV4-1 to TRBJ1-2, with 8 bases that match TRBD1. The CDR3 covers 18 residues. CDR1 MGHRA and CDR2 YSYEKL come from the germline V gene. V shed 0 bases and J 4 bases; nucleotides not matched to a gene: 13. Here the CDR3 reads CASSQDKGGQDFFYGYTF. The CDR3 region has the DNA TGCGCCAGCAGCCAAGATAAGGGGGGACAGGACTTCTTCTATGGCTACACCTTC.

V usage is TRBV2 and J usage is TRBJ2-2; TRBD1 matches at 9 bases. CDR3 length: 14 amino acids. V dropped 6 bases and J dropped 6; count of bases not matched to a gene: 5. The germline V gene encodes CDR1 SNHLY and CDR2 FYNNEI. This CDR3 reads CASRGDRAAGELFF. The DNA for the CDR3 is TGTGCCAGCAGAGGGGACAGGGCTGCCGGGGAGCTGTTTTTT.